These 28 T cell receptor beta chains were sequenced from one sample in a study of cytomegalovirus exposure and HLA in healthy donors. 60 Vbeta and 13 Jbeta primers were used in PCR. The protocol was immunoSEQ multiplex PCR, while the TCRdb copy is restricted to in-frame clones and leaves out a portion. The sample yields more than 90,000 clones, more than 75% seen once. Material: PBMCs. The receptors derive from a woman aged 55-70 years in good health and CMV-seronegative.

This chain uses TRBV2 with TRBJ2-4; 7 positions agree with TRBD1. With 9 bases clipped from V and 8 bases from J, the junction kept 13 bases outside the gene matches. The CDR3 totals 14 residues. From germline, CDR1 is SNHLY and CDR2 FYNNEI. Here the CDR3 DNA reads TGTGCCAGTTTGGGGTTACAGGGGTCGGACATTCAGTACTTC. Its protein product is CASLGLQGSDIQYF.

The gene calls are TRBV27 and TRBJ1-2; TRBD1 is a possible D gene (5 bases). The CDR3 contains 14 residues. Trimming pared 5 bases from V and 7 bases from J, leaving 17 bases between. Germline V gene data show CDR1 as MNHEY and CDR2 as SMNVEV (reference sequence). The CDR3 here is CASSIGGALGGYTF. DNA for the CDR3: TGTGCCAGCAGTATAGGAGGGGCTTTGGGTGGCTACACCTTC.

The J gene is TRBJ2-5, the V gene TRBV5-1; a weak D match, TRBD2 (5 bases). V was cut by 4 bases and J by 4 bases, with 11 bases left in between. The CDR3 contains 13 residues. Looked up from germline, CDR1 is SGHRS and CDR2 is YFSETQ. CDR3 coding DNA: TGCGCCAGCAGCCCCGGGGTGGGAGAGACCCAGTACTTC. It yields the protein CASSPGVGETQYF.

J is TRBJ2-5 and V is TRBV7-7; 9 nucleotides line up with TRBD2. CDR3 length: 15 residues. J gave up 5 bases and V 3 bases, and 7 bases lay outside the gene matches. CDR1 and CDR2 from the germline V gene are SSHAT and FNYEAQ (reference sequence). This CDR3 reads CASSFGGGASETQYF. CDR3 bases: TGTGCCAGCAGCTTTGGCGGGGGGGCCAGTGAGACCCAGTACTTC. Based on the CDR3 plus reference TRBV7-7 and TRBJ2-5, the full variable domain is GAGVSQSPRYKVTKRGQDVTLRCDPISSHATLYWYQQALGQGPEFLTYFNYEAQPDKSGLPSDRFSAERPEGSISTLTIQRTEQRDSAMYRCASSFGGGASETQYFGPGTRLLVL.

The chain employs TRBV5-6 and TRBJ2-1, with 8 bases aligning to TRBD2. There are 17 residues in the CDR3. The germline gives CDR1 SGHDT, CDR2 YYEEEE. V trimming: 0 bases; J trimming: 0 bases; junction bases outside the gene matches: 5. Here the CDR3 reads CASSLALAGGSYNEQFF. For the CDR3, the DNA is TGTGCCAGCAGCTTGGCCTTGGCGGGGGGCTCCTACAATGAGCAGTTCTTC. The entire variable domain, with the rest obtained from reference TRBV5-6 and TRBJ2-1, is as follows: DAGVTQSPTHLIKTRGQQVTLRCSPKSGHDTVSWYQQALGQGPQFIFQYYEEEERQRGNFPDRFSGHQFPNYSSELNVNALLLGDSALYLCASSLALAGGSYNEQFFGPGTRLTVL.

This chain connects TRBV27 to TRBJ1-5; D is ambiguous. CDR3 size: 13 residues. Germline-derived CDR1 and CDR2 are MNHEY and SMNVEV (reference sequence). V shed 2 bases and J shed 7 bases, with 9 bases lying between them. This CDR3 is CASSLKEYQPQHF. CDR3 sequence (DNA): TGTGCCAGCAGTTTAAAAGAGTACCAGCCCCAGCATTTT.

V usage is TRBV5-6 and J usage is TRBJ2-3; 9 bases line up with TRBD2. The CDR3 is made up of 16 amino acids. The junction had 8 bases not matched to a gene; V was cut back by 1 base and J by 5 bases. CDR1 is SGHDT and CDR2 is YYEEEE in the germline V gene. CDR3 sequence (DNA): TGTGCCAGCAGCTTGTGGTTAGCGGGGGCGGGAGATACGCAGTATTTT. Protein: CASSLWLAGAGDTQYF.

This clone was observed a handful of times. V is TRBV27 and J is TRBJ1-2; perhaps TRBD1 as D (5 bases). The V gene lost 5 bases and the J gene lost 4 bases, with 20 bases spanning the gap. Germline assignment: CDR1 MNHEY and CDR2 SMNVEV (reference sequence). The CDR3 length is 16 residues. DNA of the CDR3: TGTGCCAGCAGTCCCAGCCGTCGGGGGGTCCCCTATGGCTACACCTTC. Translation: CASSPSRRGVPYGYTF.

CDR3 loop: CASSPWQAVGLEQYF. CDR3 nucleotides: TGTGCCAGCAGTCCCTGGCAGGCTGTAGGCTTGGAGCAGTACTTC. This chain links TRBV6-1 with TRBJ2-7; no reliable D call. The CDR3 has 15 amino acids. CDR1 MNHNS and CDR2 SASEGT come from the germline V gene. The germline V and J ends were trimmed by 5 bases and 7 bases, with 21 bases remaining between them.

The chain is built from TRBV28 and TRBJ1-4; D is possibly TRBD1 (5 bases). CDR1 and CDR2 (germline): MDHEN, SYDVKM. The CDR3 consists of 13 residues. Trimming shortened V by 5 bases and J by 11 bases, and 15 bases separated the two germline ends. The CDR3 spells CASSPQQVRKLFF. CDR3 in DNA: TGTGCCAGCAGTCCGCAACAGGTCAGGAAACTGTTTTTT.

The chain uses TRBV7-2 and TRBJ2-5; 9 nucleotides line up with TRBD1. The CDR3 extends over 16 amino acids. From germline, CDR1 is SGHTA and CDR2 FQGNSA. The ends lost 5 bases at V and 2 bases at J; junction bases unmatched: 9. This CDR3 is CASSQQGAPGQETQYF. CDR3 DNA: TGTGCCAGCAGCCAACAGGGGGCCCCGGGTCAAGAGACCCAGTACTTC.

The rearrangement uses TRBV4-3 and TRBJ2-5; 9 nucleotides match TRBD2. This CDR3 comprises 16 residues. Germline CDR1 LGHNA, CDR2 YSLEER. V shed 2 bases and J 5 bases; nucleotides not matched to a gene: 9. The CDR3 nucleotides are TGCGCCAGCAGCCAAATCGCCGGGACTAGCTTGGAGACCCAGTACTTC. Residues: CASSQIAGTSLETQYF.

This clone was counted between two and nine times. The CDR3, as DNA: TGTGCCAGCAGCTTAGACGGGGTTCCCTATGGCTACACCTTC. Its protein is CASSLDGVPYGYTF. The chain links TRBV11-3 to TRBJ1-2; unclear D gene. V was cut by 0 bases and J by 4 bases, with 9 bases left in between. This CDR3 is built from 14 residues. Looked up from germline, CDR1 is SGHNT and CDR2 is YENEEA.

On this clone itself: The same CDR3 also results from other DNA sequences found in this sample. The chain combines TRBV2 with TRBJ2-1, with 8 positions matching TRBD2. CDR3 length: 15 amino acids. V was clipped by 5 bases and J by 0 bases; unmatched bases: 3. CDR1 and CDR2 (germline): SNHLY, FYNNEI. The CDR3 DNA sequence: TGTGCCAGCAGTCTAAGCGGGAGCTCCTACAATGAGCAGTTCTTC. Translated: CASSLSGSSYNEQFF.

CDR3: CASSEDRGDNEQFF. The CDR3 DNA reads TGTGCCAGCAGTGAGGACAGGGGGGACAATGAGCAGTTCTTC. The gene calls are TRBV6-4 and TRBJ2-1, with 10 nucleotides matching TRBD1. The CDR3 covers 14 residues. Germline CDR1 MRHNA, CDR2 SNTAGT. Unmatched junction bases numbered 1, after V lost 3 bases and J lost 5 bases.

The count of this clone is one. V usage is TRBV12-5 and J usage is TRBJ1-1, with TRBD1 matching over 7 bases. This CDR3 contains 15 residues. Germline-derived CDR1 and CDR2 are LGHNT and FRNRAP. With V trimmed by 0 bases and J by 10 bases, 11 bases remained unmatched. For the CDR3, the DNA is TGTGCTAGTGGTTTGGTACAACAGGGGACGAAAGCAGCTTTCTTT. Translated, it gives CASGLVQQGTKAAFF. Filled out from reference TRBV12-5 and TRBJ1-1, the complete variable domain reads DARVTQTPRHKVTEMGQEVTMRCQPILGHNTVFWYRQTMMQGLELLAYFRNRAPLDDSGMPKDRFSAEMPDATLATLKIQPSEPRDSAVYFCASGLVQQGTKAAFFGQGTRLTVV.

V usage is TRBV7-9 and J usage is TRBJ2-7; 8 bases match TRBD2. V lost 7 bases to trimming and J lost 1 base; unmatched junction nucleotides: 6. The CDR3 covers 14 residues. Germline V gene data show CDR1 as SEHNR and CDR2 as FQNEAQ (reference sequence). The CDR3 sequence is CASTTSGSSYEQYF. The CDR3 DNA follows: TGTGCCAGCACTACTAGCGGTTCGTCCTACGAGCAGTACTTC.

The chain joins TRBV2 to TRBJ2-3; D ambiguous. This CDR3 contains 16 residues. V was shortened by 0 bases and J by 0 bases, with 10 bases between the two germline ends. Per the germline V gene, CDR1 is SNHLY and CDR2 is FYNNEI. DNA for the CDR3: TGTGCCAGCAGTGAAGCTTATTGGCCTAGCACAGATACGCAGTATTTT. Amino acid sequence: CASSEAYWPSTDTQYF.

The CDR3 nucleotides read TGCGCCAGCAGCGCGTACGGGGTAAACACCGGGGAGCTGTTTTTT. Translation gives CASSAYGVNTGELFF. This chain links TRBV4-3 with TRBJ2-2; TRBD2 might be the D (5 bases). The CDR3 loop spans 15 amino acids. V dropped 5 bases and J dropped 2 bases, with 12 bases sitting between them. Germline-derived CDR1 and CDR2 are LGHNA and YSLEER.

This clone was detected a few times. The chain combines TRBV7-6 with TRBJ1-3; a weak D match, TRBD1 (6 bases). Between the trimmed V and J ends, which lost 5 bases and 0 bases, there was a span of 14 bases. This CDR3 has 16 amino acids. CDR1 is SGHVS, CDR2 FNYEAQ, per germline. Here the CDR3 DNA reads TGTGCCAGCAGCCCTCGGACAGTTTCCTCTGGAAACACCATATATTTT. Encoded protein: CASSPRTVSSGNTIYF.

The V and J genes are TRBV29-1 and TRBJ2-1; D perhaps matches TRBD2 (7 bases). V dropped 6 bases and J dropped 5 bases, with 17 bases sitting between them. Germline loops: CDR1 SQVTM, CDR2 ANQGSEA. The CDR3 runs to 14 residues. The CDR3 loop reads CSVGRGAADNEQFF. The CDR3 DNA is TGCAGCGTCGGACGGGGGGCCGCGGACAATGAGCAGTTCTTC.

The chain employs TRBV4-2 and TRBJ1-5; 7 nucleotides agree with TRBD1. CDR3 length equals 14 residues. Germline CDR1 reads LGHNA; CDR2 reads YNFKEQ. V was clipped by 4 bases and J by 3 bases; unmatched bases: 3. The CDR3 coding sequence is TGTGCCAGCAGCCCGACAGGGATCAATCAGCCCCAGCATTTT. As protein: CASSPTGINQPQHF.

This sequence joins TRBV28 and TRBJ1-2, with D hard to call. This CDR3 comprises 11 residues. The germline V gene encodes CDR1 MDHEN and CDR2 SYDVKM. Trimming left V 8 bases short and J 4 bases short, with 8 bases between. The CDR3: CASEAGYGYTF. The CDR3 nucleotides are TGTGCCAGCGAGGCCGGCTATGGCTACACCTTC.

The rearrangement uses TRBV4-3 and TRBJ2-1; 9 nucleotides align to TRBD2. The length of the CDR3 is 16 residues. V trimming: 1 base; J trimming: 5 bases; junction bases outside the gene matches: 6. Germline-derived CDR1 and CDR2 are LGHNA and YSLEER. CDR3 coding DNA: TGCGCCAGCAGCCAAGGACCGAGCGGGGGGAACAATGAGCAGTTCTTC. Translating it yields CASSQGPSGGNNEQFF.

V is TRBV27 and J is TRBJ2-7; D is undetermined. Germline values: CDR1 MNHEY, CDR2 SMNVEV (reference sequence). This CDR3 region has 14 residues. Trimming cost V 2 bases and J 2 bases, with 10 bases left between them. The CDR3 protein is CASSLGLEPYEQYF. CDR3 nucleotide sequence: TGTGCCAGCAGTTTAGGCCTAGAGCCCTACGAGCAGTACTTC.

The chain links TRBV6-5 to TRBJ1-2; TRBD1 matches 8 bases. The CDR3 totals 15 residues. V dropped 5 bases and J dropped 1; count of bases not matched to a gene: 6. Germline-derived CDR1 and CDR2 are MNHEY and SVGAGI. CDR3 in DNA: TGTGCCAGCAGTGGAGGGACAGGCGTTAACTATGGCTACACCTTC. This encodes CASSGGTGVNYGYTF.

This clone was recorded once. The rearrangement joins TRBV6-5 to TRBJ2-2, with TRBD1 matching 7 bases. The CDR3 has 16 residues. Looked up from germline, CDR1 is MNHEY and CDR2 is SVGAGI. V gave up 4 bases and J gave up 4 bases; unmatched junction bases: 9. The CDR3 sequence: CASSSPRDRATGELFF. The CDR3, as DNA: TGTGCCAGCAGTTCTCCCCGTGACAGGGCCACCGGGGAGCTGTTTTTT.

The DNA of the CDR3 is TGCGCCAGCACCCTCGCCGGGACAGAGAACACTGAAGCTTTCTTT. Translation gives CASTLAGTENTEAFF. The chain has TRBV5-1 and TRBJ1-1; 7 bases are a match to TRBD1. With 6 bases clipped from V and 1 base from J, the junction kept 9 bases outside the gene matches. The CDR3 sequence is 15 residues long. The germline V gene has CDR1 SGHRS and CDR2 YFSETQ.